The 9 T cell receptor beta chains below all came from one sample that was sequenced in a study of OX40 agonist ivuxolimab in advanced cancers. Some clones are missing from TCRdb's copy, which holds only in-frame ones; the method was immunoSEQ multiplex PCR. The table lists tens of thousands of clones, about 83% of them singletons. The input for sequencing was CD4+ or CD8+ T cells sorted from blood, taken in a trial of the OX40 agonist ivuxolimab. The receptors were gathered from an adult with an advanced solid tumor such as melanoma, head and neck, liver or kidney cancer.

The V gene is TRBV28, the J gene TRBJ2-1; 8 nucleotides line up with TRBD2. Germline CDR1 MDHEN, CDR2 SYDVKM. The CDR3 totals 13 residues. V gave up 8 bases and J gave up 5 bases; unmatched junction bases: 5. CDR3 DNA: TGTGCCAGCCTCGGGGGGGCCCACAATGAGCAGTTCTTC. Translated, it gives CASLGGAHNEQFF. The entire variable domain, with the rest obtained from reference TRBV28 and TRBJ2-1, is as follows: DVKVTQSSRYLVKRTGEKVFLECVQDMDHENMFWYRQDPGLGLRLIYFSYDVKMKEKGDIPEGYSVSREKKERFSLILESASTNQTSMYLCASLGGAHNEQFFGPGTRLTVL.

The chain links TRBV6-5 to TRBJ2-2; D is undetermined. The V end was cut by 6 bases, the J end by 7 bases, with 9 bases between. The germline gives CDR1 MNHEY, CDR2 SVGAGI. The CDR3 totals 12 residues. The CDR3 coding sequence is TGTGCCAGCAGGTCTACGTACGGGGAGCTGTTTTTT. Residues: CASRSTYGELFF.

The rearrangement links TRBV15 to TRBJ2-2; the match to TRBD1 covers 11 bases. CDR1 and CDR2 from the germline V gene are LNHNV and YYDKDF (reference sequence). There are 15 residues in the CDR3. V trimming: 4 bases; J trimming: 4 bases; junction bases outside the gene matches: 2. The CDR3 DNA is TGTGCCACCAGCAAGGACAGGGGGCGCACCGGGGAGCTGTTTTTT. This codes for CATSKDRGRTGELFF. The variable domain in full, with the rest retrieved from reference TRBV15 and TRBJ2-2, is DAMVIQNPRYQVTQFGKPVTLSCSQTLNHNVMYWYQQKSSQAPKLLFHYYDKDFNNEADTPDNFQSRRPNTSFCFLDIRSPGLGDTAMYLCATSKDRGRTGELFFGEGSRLTVL.

The CDR3 nucleotides are TGTGCCAGCAGTTTAGGTGAAGGGGGCGTCACTGAAGCTTTCTTT. Translation gives CASSLGEGGVTEAFF. The chain links TRBV27 to TRBJ1-1, with 7 bases that match TRBD1. The germline V gene has CDR1 MNHEY and CDR2 SMNVEV (reference sequence). The CDR3 loop spans 15 amino acids. The junction had 7 bases not matched to a gene; V was cut back by 2 bases and J by 4 bases.

The genes are TRBV5-1 and TRBJ2-2, with D perhaps TRBD2 (5 bases). The CDR3 spans 16 residues. CDR1 SGHRS and CDR2 YFSETQ come from the germline V gene. The V gene lost 1 base and the J gene lost 5 bases, with 15 bases spanning the gap. CDR3 residues: CASSLSDLTGTGELFF. DNA for the CDR3: TGCGCCAGCAGCTTGTCGGATCTCACGGGGACCGGGGAGCTGTTTTTT.

The chain is built from TRBV18 and TRBJ1-1; D ambiguous. Germline V gene sequence: CDR1 KGHSH, CDR2 LQKENI. The CDR3 sequence is 14 residues long. The V end lost 7 bases, the J end lost 1 base, and 13 bases lay between the germline ends. CDR3 coding DNA: TGTGCCAGCTGTCGGGCGCCAGCGAACACTGAAGCTTTCTTT. The encoded protein is CASCRAPANTEAFF.

The chain recombines TRBV7-2 with TRBJ1-2, with 7 bases that match TRBD1. Germline V gene sequence: CDR1 SGHTA, CDR2 FQGNSA. CDR3 size: 17 residues. Unmatched junction bases numbered 16, after V lost 5 bases and J lost 4 bases. The CDR3 is CASSQSRRKGAVYGYTF. In DNA form, the CDR3 reads TGTGCCAGCAGCCAAAGCCGAAGGAAGGGGGCGGTCTATGGCTACACCTTC.

V and J are TRBV27 and TRBJ1-3; perhaps TRBD1 as D (5 bases). V dropped 3 bases and J dropped 0 bases, with 9 bases sitting between them. Germline assignment: CDR1 MNHEY and CDR2 SMNVEV (reference sequence). The CDR3 contains 15 residues. The CDR3 region is CASSFSGFSGNTIYF. CDR3 DNA: TGTGCCAGCAGTTTCTCAGGGTTCTCTGGAAACACCATATATTTT.

The chain is built from TRBV5-1 and TRBJ2-5; 7 bases fit TRBD1. The CDR3 is made up of 14 amino acids. Trimming at V came to 2 bases and at J to 3 bases, leaving 4 bases not matched to a gene. Germline V gene lookup returns CDR1 SGHRS and CDR2 YFSETQ. As DNA, the CDR3 is TGCGCCAGCAGCTTCACAGGGGCAAAAGAGACCCAGTACTTC. It is translated as CASSFTGAKETQYF. Filled out from reference TRBV5-1 and TRBJ2-5, the complete variable domain reads KAGVTQTPRYLIKTRGQQVTLSCSPISGHRSVSWYQQTPGQGLQFLFEYFSETQRNKGNFPGRFSGRQFSNSRSEMNVSTLELGDSALYLCASSFTGAKETQYFGPGTRLLVL.